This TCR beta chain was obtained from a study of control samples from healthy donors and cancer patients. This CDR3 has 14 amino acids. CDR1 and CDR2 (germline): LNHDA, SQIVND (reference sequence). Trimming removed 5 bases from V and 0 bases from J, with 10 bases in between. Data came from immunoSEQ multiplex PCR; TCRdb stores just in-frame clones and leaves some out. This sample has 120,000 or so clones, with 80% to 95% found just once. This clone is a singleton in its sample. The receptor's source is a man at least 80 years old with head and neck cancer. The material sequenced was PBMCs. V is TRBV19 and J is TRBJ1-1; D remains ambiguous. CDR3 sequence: CASSAGRMNTEAFF. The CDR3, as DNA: TGTGCCAGTAGTGCAGGACGGATGAACACTGAAGCTTTCTTT. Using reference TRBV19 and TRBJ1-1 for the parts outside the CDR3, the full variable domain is DGGITQSPKYLFRKEGQNVTLSCEQNLNHDAMYWYRQDPGQGLRLIYYSQIVNDFQKGDIAEGYSVSREKKESFPLTVTSAQKNPTAFYLCASSAGRMNTEAFFGQGTRLTVV.